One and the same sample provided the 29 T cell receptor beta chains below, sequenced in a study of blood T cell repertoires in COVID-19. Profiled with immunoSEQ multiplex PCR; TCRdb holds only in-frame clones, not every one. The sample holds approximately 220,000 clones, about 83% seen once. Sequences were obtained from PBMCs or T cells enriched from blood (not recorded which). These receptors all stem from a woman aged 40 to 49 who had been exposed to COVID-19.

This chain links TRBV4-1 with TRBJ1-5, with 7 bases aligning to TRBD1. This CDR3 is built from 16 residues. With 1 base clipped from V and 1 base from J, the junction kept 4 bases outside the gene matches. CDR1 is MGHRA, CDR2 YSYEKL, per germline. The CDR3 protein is CASSQVEGASNQPQHF. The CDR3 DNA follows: TGCGCCAGCAGCCAAGTGGAGGGGGCCAGCAATCAGCCCCAGCATTTT.

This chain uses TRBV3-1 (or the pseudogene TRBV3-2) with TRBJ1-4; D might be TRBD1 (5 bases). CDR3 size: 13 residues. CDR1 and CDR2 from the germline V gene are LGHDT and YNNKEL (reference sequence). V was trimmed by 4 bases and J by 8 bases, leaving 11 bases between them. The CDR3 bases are TGTGCCAGCAGCCCCCTAAGACAGGAAAAACTGTTTTTT. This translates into CASSPLRQEKLFF.

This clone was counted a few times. In nucleotides, the CDR3 is TGTGCCAGCAGTGAGGGACAGCGAGCTTTCTTT. It codes for CASSEGQRAFF. The chain links TRBV6-1 to TRBJ1-1; TRBD1 matches 7 bases. V gave up 3 bases and J gave up 10 bases; unmatched junction bases: 2. This CDR3 has 11 residues. Germline CDR1 is MNHNS and CDR2 is SASEGT.

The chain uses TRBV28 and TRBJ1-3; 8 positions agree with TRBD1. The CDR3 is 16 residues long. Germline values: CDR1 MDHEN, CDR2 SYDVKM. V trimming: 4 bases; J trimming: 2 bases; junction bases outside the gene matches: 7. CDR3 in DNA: TGTGCCAGCAGTTCCAATACAGGGGGACCTGGAAACACCATATATTTT. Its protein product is CASSSNTGGPGNTIYF.

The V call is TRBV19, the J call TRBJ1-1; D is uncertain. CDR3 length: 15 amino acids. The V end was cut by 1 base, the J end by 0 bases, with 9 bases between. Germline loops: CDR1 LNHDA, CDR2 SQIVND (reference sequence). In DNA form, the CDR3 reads TGTGCCAGTAGTATAGCGGCAGACATGAACACTGAAGCTTTCTTT. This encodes CASSIAADMNTEAFF.

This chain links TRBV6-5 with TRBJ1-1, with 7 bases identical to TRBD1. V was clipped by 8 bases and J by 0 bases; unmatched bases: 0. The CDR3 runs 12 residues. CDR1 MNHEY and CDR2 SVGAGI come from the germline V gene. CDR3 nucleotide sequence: TGTGCCAGCGGGACAGTGAACACTGAAGCTTTCTTT. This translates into CASGTVNTEAFF.

The CDR3, as DNA: TGTGCCAGCAGCCAAGTTCTATACTCTGGGGCCAACGTCCTGACTTTC. It is translated as CASSQVLYSGANVLTF. The rearrangement links TRBV3-1 (or the pseudogene TRBV3-2) to TRBJ2-6; no firm D call. This CDR3 has 16 residues. The V end was cut by 1 base, the J end by 0 bases, with 7 bases between. The germline CDR1 and CDR2 sequences are LGHDT and YNNKEL (reference sequence).

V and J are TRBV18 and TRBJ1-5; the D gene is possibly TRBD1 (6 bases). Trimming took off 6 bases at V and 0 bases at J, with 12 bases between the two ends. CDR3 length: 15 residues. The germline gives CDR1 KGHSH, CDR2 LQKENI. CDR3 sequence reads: CASSLNRASNQPQHF. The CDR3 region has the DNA TGTGCCAGCTCCCTCAACAGGGCTAGCAATCAGCCCCAGCATTTT. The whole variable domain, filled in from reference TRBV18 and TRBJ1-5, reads NAGVMQNPRHLVRRRGQEARLRCSPMKGHSHVYWYRQLPEEGLKFMVYLQKENIIDESGMPKERFSAEFPKEGPSILRIQQVVRGDSAAYFCASSLNRASNQPQHFGDGTRLSIL.

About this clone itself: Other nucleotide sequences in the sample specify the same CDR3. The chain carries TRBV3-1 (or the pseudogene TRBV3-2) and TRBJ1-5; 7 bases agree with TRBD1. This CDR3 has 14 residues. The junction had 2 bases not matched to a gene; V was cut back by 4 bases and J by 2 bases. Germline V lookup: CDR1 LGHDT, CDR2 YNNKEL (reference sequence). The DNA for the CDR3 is TGTGCCAGCAGCCCCACAGGGGGCAATCAGCCCCAGCATTTT. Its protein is CASSPTGGNQPQHF.

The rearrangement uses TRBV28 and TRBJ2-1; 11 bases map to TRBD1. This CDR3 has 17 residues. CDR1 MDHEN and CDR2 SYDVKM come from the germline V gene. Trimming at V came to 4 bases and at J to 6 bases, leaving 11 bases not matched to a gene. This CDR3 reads CASSYGTPGQGGNEQFF. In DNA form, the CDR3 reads TGTGCCAGCAGTTACGGCACACCGGGACAGGGGGGCAATGAGCAGTTCTTC.

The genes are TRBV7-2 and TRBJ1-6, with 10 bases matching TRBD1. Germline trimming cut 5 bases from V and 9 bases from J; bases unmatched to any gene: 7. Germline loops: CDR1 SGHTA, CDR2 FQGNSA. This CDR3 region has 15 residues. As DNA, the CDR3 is TGTGCCAGCAGCGTTGACAGGGGGCAAGCTTCACCCCTCCACTTT. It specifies CASSVDRGQASPLHF.

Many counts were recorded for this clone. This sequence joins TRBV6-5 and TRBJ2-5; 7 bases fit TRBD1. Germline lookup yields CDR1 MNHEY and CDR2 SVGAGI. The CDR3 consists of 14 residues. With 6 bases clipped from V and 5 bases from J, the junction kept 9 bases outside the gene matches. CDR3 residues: CASSQQGPGETQYF. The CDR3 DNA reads TGTGCCAGCAGCCAACAGGGGCCGGGGGAGACCCAGTACTTC.

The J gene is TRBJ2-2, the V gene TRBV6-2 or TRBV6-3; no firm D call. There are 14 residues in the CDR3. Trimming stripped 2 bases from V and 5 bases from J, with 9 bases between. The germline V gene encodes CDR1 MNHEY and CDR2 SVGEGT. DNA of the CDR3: TGTGCCAGCAGTTACGGAGAGATGACCGGGGAGCTGTTTTTT. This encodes CASSYGEMTGELFF.

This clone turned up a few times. CDR3: CASSSKAGSDEIETQYF. CDR3 DNA sequence: TGTGCCAGCAGCTCCAAGGCGGGATCGGACGAAATAGAGACCCAGTACTTC. The V gene is TRBV5-4, the J gene TRBJ2-5; D possibly corresponds to TRBD2 (6 bases). V shed 3 bases and J shed 4 bases, with 22 bases lying between them. This CDR3 is 17 amino acids long. Germline assignment: CDR1 SGHNT and CDR2 YYREEE (reference sequence).

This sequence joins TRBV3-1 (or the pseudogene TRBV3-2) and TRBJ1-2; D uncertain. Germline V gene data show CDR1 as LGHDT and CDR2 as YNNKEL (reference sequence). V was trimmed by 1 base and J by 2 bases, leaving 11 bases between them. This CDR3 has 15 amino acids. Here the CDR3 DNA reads TGTGCCAGCAGCCAAGGGTGGCAGGCGAACTATGGCTACACCTTC. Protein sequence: CASSQGWQANYGYTF.

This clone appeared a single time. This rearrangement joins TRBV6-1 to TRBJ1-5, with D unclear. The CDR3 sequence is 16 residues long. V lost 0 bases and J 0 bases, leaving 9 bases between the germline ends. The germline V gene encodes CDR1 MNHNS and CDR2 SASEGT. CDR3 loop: CASSEATPYSNQPQHF. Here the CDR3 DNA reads TGTGCCAGCAGTGAAGCTACACCATATAGCAATCAGCCCCAGCATTTT.

Here the CDR3 reads CASKAGFSSYEQYF. Here the CDR3 DNA reads TGTGCCAGCAAGGCGGGCTTCAGCTCCTACGAGCAGTACTTC. The chain links TRBV6-5 to TRBJ2-7, with TRBD2 as a possible D gene (5 bases). The CDR3 extends over 14 amino acids. The germline V gene has CDR1 MNHEY and CDR2 SVGAGI. V was trimmed by 7 bases and J by 0 bases, leaving 13 bases between them.

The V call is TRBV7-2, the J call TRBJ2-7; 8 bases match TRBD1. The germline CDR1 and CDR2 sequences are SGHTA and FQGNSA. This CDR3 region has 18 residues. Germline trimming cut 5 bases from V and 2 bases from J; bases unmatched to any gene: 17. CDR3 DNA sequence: TGTGCCAGCAGCCCCAGACAGGGGTTTCCTTCTAAAACCTACGAGCAGTACTTC. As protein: CASSPRQGFPSKTYEQYF.

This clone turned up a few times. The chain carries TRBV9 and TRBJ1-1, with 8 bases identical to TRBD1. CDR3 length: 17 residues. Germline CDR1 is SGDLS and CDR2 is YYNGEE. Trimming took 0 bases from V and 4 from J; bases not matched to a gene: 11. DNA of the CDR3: TGTGCCAGCAGCGTAGCGACAGGGGCCCAGGGGGTCACTGAAGCTTTCTTT. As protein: CASSVATGAQGVTEAFF.

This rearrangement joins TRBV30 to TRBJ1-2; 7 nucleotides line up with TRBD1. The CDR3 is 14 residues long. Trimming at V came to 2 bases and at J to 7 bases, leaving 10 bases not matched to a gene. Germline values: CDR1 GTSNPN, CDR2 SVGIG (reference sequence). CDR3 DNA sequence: TGTGCCTGGAGTTTGGGCCCCACAGGGGCTGGCTACACCTTC. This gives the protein CAWSLGPTGAGYTF.

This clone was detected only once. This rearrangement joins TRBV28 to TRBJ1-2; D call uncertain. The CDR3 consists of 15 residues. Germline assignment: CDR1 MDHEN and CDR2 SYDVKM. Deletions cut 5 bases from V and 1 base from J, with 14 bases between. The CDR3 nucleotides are TGTGCCAGCAGTCCCGCCCGCGGGGTTAACTATGGCTACACCTTC. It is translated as CASSPARGVNYGYTF.

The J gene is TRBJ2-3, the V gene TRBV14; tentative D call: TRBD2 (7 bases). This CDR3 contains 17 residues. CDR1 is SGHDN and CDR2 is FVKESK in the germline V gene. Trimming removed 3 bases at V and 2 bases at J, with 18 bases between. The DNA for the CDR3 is TGTGCCAGCAGCCATCCGAGGGGGAGGGGACCCACAGATACGCAGTATTTT. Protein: CASSHPRGRGPTDTQYF.

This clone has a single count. The CDR3 protein is CASSLGGTGSSYEQYF. The CDR3 DNA sequence: TGCGCCAGCAGCTTGGGGGGGACAGGGAGCTCCTACGAGCAGTACTTC. The rearrangement joins TRBV5-1 to TRBJ2-7, with 9 nucleotides matching TRBD1. V gave up 0 bases and J gave up 0 bases; unmatched junction bases: 4. Germline loops: CDR1 SGHRS, CDR2 YFSETQ. CDR3 length: 16 amino acids.

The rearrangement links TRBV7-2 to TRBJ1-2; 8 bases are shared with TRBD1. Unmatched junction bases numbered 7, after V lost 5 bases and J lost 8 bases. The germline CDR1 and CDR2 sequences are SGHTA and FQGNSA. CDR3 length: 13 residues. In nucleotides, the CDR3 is TGTGCCAGCAGCCCTCAGGGGGCGATAGGCTACACCTTC. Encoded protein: CASSPQGAIGYTF.

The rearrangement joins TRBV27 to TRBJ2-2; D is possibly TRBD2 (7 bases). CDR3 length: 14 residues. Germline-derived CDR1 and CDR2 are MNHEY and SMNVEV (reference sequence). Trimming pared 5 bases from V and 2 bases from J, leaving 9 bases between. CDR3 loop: CASSRGANTGELFF. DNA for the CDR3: TGTGCCAGCAGTCGGGGGGCCAACACCGGGGAGCTGTTTTTT.

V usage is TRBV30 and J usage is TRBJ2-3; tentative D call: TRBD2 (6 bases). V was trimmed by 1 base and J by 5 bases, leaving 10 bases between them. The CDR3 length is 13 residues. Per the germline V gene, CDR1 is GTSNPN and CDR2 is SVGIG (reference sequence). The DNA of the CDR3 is TGTGCCTGGAGTGGGTCTAGCGTAGATACGCAGTATTTT. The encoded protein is CAWSGSSVDTQYF.

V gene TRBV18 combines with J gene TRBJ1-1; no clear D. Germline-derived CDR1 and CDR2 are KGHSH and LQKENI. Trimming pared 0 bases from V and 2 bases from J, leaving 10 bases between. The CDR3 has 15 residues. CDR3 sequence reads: CASSPPRAENTEAFF. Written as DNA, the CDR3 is TGTGCCAGCTCACCACCGAGGGCGGAAAACACTGAAGCTTTCTTT.

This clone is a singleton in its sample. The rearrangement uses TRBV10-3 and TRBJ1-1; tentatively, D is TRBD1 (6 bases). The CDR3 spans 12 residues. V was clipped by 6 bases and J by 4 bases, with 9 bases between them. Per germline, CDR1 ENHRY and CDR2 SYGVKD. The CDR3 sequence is CAIRDRITEAFF. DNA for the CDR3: TGTGCCATCAGGGACAGAATCACTGAAGCTTTCTTT.

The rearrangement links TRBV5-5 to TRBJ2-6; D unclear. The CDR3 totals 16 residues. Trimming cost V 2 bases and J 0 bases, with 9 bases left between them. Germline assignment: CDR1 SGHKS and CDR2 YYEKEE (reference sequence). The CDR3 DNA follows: TGTGCCAGCAGCTTTGACACAAGCTCTGGGGCCAACGTCCTGACTTTC. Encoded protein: CASSFDTSSGANVLTF.